The rows below give T cell receptor beta chains drawn from one sample of a study of human T cells and chemical hapten exposure. Each CDR3 protein is one row after TCRdb ran MiXCR on the RACE reads. Of around 200,000 distinct CDR3 sequences in the sample, 20% to 25% were seen once. The starting material was whole blood, obtained in connection with sensitization to the hapten diphenylcyclopropenone (DPC). These receptors all come from a middle-aged woman with alopecia areata. Some clones in this sample may be carry-over from other donors' samples. Both conserved end residues are part of each CDR3. The order of the fields is V gene, D gene, clone size, J gene, CDR3 DNA, CDR3 protein. D genes are given only for firm matches. Part of the rows lack a size; the others show once, few, many or a class for expanded clones.

>TRBV5-1|TRBD2|few|TRBJ2-5
TGCGCCAGCAGCAAGACTAGCGGCCCCCAAGAGACCCAGTACTTC
CASSKTSGPQETQYF
>TRBV20-1|.|.|TRBJ2-2
TGCAGTGCTAGACCTTCCCTTGCCACCGGGGAGCTGTTTTTT
CSARPSLATGELFF
>TRBV5-1|.|few|TRBJ2-3
TGCGCCAGCAGCTCCAGGGCGGCAGATACGCAGTATTTT
CASSSRAADTQYF
>TRBV12-3/TRBV12-4|TRBD1|few|TRBJ1-6
TGTGCCAGCACGGGACAGCAGAATTCACCCCTCCACTTT
CASTGQQNSPLHF
>TRBV7-2|.|.|TRBJ2-2
TGTGCCAGCAGCTTAGGGGCAGTCGGGGAGCTGTTTTTT
CASSLGAVGELFF
>TRBV4-1|.|.|TRBJ1-1
TGCGCCAGCAGCCAAGACATCAGGGTGACCACTGAAGCTTTCTTT
CASSQDIRVTTEAFF
>TRBV27|.|few|TRBJ2-1
TGTGCCAGCAACCTGGGGGGCCACAATGAGCAGTTCTTC
CASNLGGHNEQFF
>TRBV7-9|.|many|TRBJ2-3
TGTGCCAGCAGCAGTTTAGCGGTCCGCACAGATACGCAGTATTTT
CASSSLAVRTDTQYF
>TRBV28|.|few|TRBJ2-7
TGTGCCAGCAGTTCCCCACCCAGCCTATCCTACGAGCAGTACTTC
CASSSPPSLSYEQYF
>TRBV12-3/TRBV12-4|TRBD1|few|TRBJ2-7
TGTGCCAGCAGAAGGGGACAGGGTGCCGAGCAGTACTTC
CASRRGQGAEQYF
>TRBV29-1|.|.|TRBJ1-1
TGCAGCGTTCCGACGGTGACTGAAGCTTTCTTT
CSVPTVTEAFF
>TRBV6-7|.|once|TRBJ2-3
TGTGCCAGCAGCTCCCGGGCTTCCTACACAGATACGCAGTATTTT
CASSSRASYTDTQYF
>TRBV7-6|TRBD2|.|TRBJ2-1
TGTGCCAGCAGCTCTAGCGGGAACGGACCTTCACGTGAGCAGTTCTTC
CASSSSGNGPSREQFF
>TRBV4-3|.|few|TRBJ1-5
TGCGCCAGCAGCCAGACGCTACCGGGGGGGGCCTATAGCAATCAGCCCCAGCATTTT
CASSQTLPGGAYSNQPQHF
>TRBV20-1|.|few|TRBJ2-1
TGCAGTGCTGCACGGCGCGGGCCTTACAATGAGCAGTTCTTC
CSAARRGPYNEQFF
>TRBV20-1|.|.|TRBJ2-7
TGCAGTGCTAGTTCCCAGGCACGCTACGAGCAGTACTTC
CSASSQARYEQYF
>TRBV6-5|TRBD1|many|TRBJ2-1
TGTGCCAGCAGTACCGGGACAGGGGTGCGCGAGCAGTTCTTC
CASSTGTGVREQFF
>TRBV6-5|TRBD1|few|TRBJ2-3
TGTGCCAGCAGTGCACAGGGGAGCACAGATACGCAGTATTTT
CASSAQGSTDTQYF
>TRBV15|TRBD1|.|TRBJ1-4
TGTGCCACCAGCAGAACCGGGACAGATAATGAAAAACTGTTTTTT
CATSRTGTDNEKLFF
>TRBV9|.|.|TRBJ2-7
TGTGCCAGCAGCGTAACCTGGGGGGGCGGCGAGCAGTACTTC
CASSVTWGGGEQYF
>TRBV7-2|.|.|TRBJ1-1
TGTGCCAGCAGCTTACGCTGGGGGCAGGCTGAAGCTTTCTTT
CASSLRWGQAEAFF
>TRBV15|.|.|TRBJ2-5
TGTGCCACCAGCGCTGGGACCGGACGGGAAGAGACCCAGTACTTC
CATSAGTGREETQYF
>TRBV12-3/TRBV12-4|TRBD1|few|TRBJ2-7
TGTGCCAGCAGCAGGACAGGGAGGAGCTCCTACGAGCAGTACTTC
CASSRTGRSSYEQYF
>TRBV5-4|TRBD1|.|TRBJ1-6
TGTGCCAGCAGCTTCTACAGGGGGCTGAATTCACCCCTCCACTTT
CASSFYRGLNSPLHF
>TRBV7-9|TRBD1|few|TRBJ1-1
TGTGCCAGCAGCACCGGACAGGGACTGAACACTGAAGCTTTCTTT
CASSTGQGLNTEAFF
>TRBV15|TRBD1|.|TRBJ1-5
TGTGCCACCAGCAGCGGGACAGGGGACAATCAGCCCCAGCATTTT
CATSSGTGDNQPQHF
>TRBV12-3/TRBV12-4|TRBD2|.|TRBJ2-5
TGTGCCAGCACCTTAGCGGTTCTCCGGGGGGCCCAGTACTTC
CASTLAVLRGAQYF
>TRBV6-1|.|few|TRBJ1-4
TGTGCCAGCCGGACTTCCGAAAAACTGTTTTTT
CASRTSEKLFF
>TRBV20-1|.|few|TRBJ2-2
TGCAGTGCTAGAGATCACAAAGGGGTCACCGGGGAGCTGTTTTTT
CSARDHKGVTGELFF
>TRBV5-4|TRBD1|.|TRBJ1-2
TGTGCCAGCAGCTTGGACAGGGGCGGCTACACCTTC
CASSLDRGGYTF
>TRBV7-2|.|few|TRBJ1-6
TGTGCCAGCAGCTTAGGGCGAGCGGATTCACCCCTCCACTTT
CASSLGRADSPLHF
>TRBV5-1|TRBD1|.|TRBJ2-5
TGCGCCAGCGGGACAGGGGGCGAAGAGACCCAGTACTTC
CASGTGGEETQYF
>TRBV10-3|TRBD1|.|TRBJ1-5
TGTGCCATCAGAGAAGACAGGGGCGGTCAGCCCCAGCATTTT
CAIREDRGGQPQHF
>TRBV6-5|.|.|TRBJ1-1
TGTGCCAGCAGTTCCCTACTTACCTCAGCTTTCTTT
CASSSLLTSAFF
>TRBV9|.|few|TRBJ1-3
TGTGCCAGCAGCGTAGGAGGAAACACCATATATTTT
CASSVGGNTIYF
>TRBV20-1|TRBD2|.|TRBJ2-3
TGCCTCACCCGCGGGGGGGATACGCAGTATTTT
CLTRGGDTQYF
>TRBV7-2|TRBD1|.|TRBJ2-7
TGTGCCAGCAGCATAGCCGGACAGGGAACCTACGAGCAGTACTTC
CASSIAGQGTYEQYF
>TRBV29-1|TRBD2|.|TRBJ2-5
TGCAGCGTTAACGGACTAGCGGGAGAAGAGACCCAGTACTTC
CSVNGLAGEETQYF
>TRBV6-2/TRBV6-3|.|.|TRBJ2-6
TGTGCCAGCAGTTACTTTGGTTTAAGGTCCGGGGCCAACGTCCTGACTTTC
CASSYFGLRSGANVLTF
>TRBV20-1|TRBD2|.|TRBJ2-1
TGCAGTGCTTGGGTGACTAGCGGGAAGCAGTTCTTC
CSAWVTSGKQFF
>TRBV11-2|.|.|TRBJ1-1
TGTGCCAGCAGTCTACCCACCCCCACTGAAGCTTTCTTT
CASSLPTPTEAFF
>TRBV29-1|.|.|TRBJ2-5
TGCAGCTCTCGATGGAGGGCCCCGGAGACCCAGTACTTC
CSSRWRAPETQYF
>TRBV20-1|TRBD1|.|TRBJ2-2
TGCAGTGCTAGAGTTATACAGGGGGACACCGGGGAGCTGTTTTTT
CSARVIQGDTGELFF
>TRBV6-6|TRBD2|few|TRBJ2-7
TGTGCCAGCAATAAAGCGGGAGGGCCCTACGAGCAGTACTTC
CASNKAGGPYEQYF
>TRBV10-3|TRBD1|.|TRBJ2-7
TGTGCCATCAGAGCCGGGACAGGGCGCAACGAGCAGTACTTC
CAIRAGTGRNEQYF
>TRBV29-1|.|.|TRBJ1-2
TGCGTACCGTCTGCAGACCATGGCTACACCTTC
CVPSADHGYTF
>TRBV6-2/TRBV6-3|.|.|TRBJ2-2
TGTGCCAGCATTGGAGGGATGAGAATTAACACCGGGGAGCTGTTTTTT
CASIGGMRINTGELFF
>TRBV6-5|TRBD1|.|TRBJ2-7
TGTGCCAGCAGTTCCACAGGGGCCGAGATGTACGAGCAGTACTTC
CASSSTGAEMYEQYF
>TRBV9|TRBD2|.|TRBJ2-1
TGTGCCAGCAGCGTAAGCGGGAGGGCACGAAATGAGCAGTTCTTC
CASSVSGRARNEQFF
>TRBV27|.|few|TRBJ2-2
TGTGCCAGCAGCGAGGGATTCACCGGGGAGCTGTTTTTT
CASSEGFTGELFF
>TRBV20-1|TRBD2|few|TRBJ2-7
TGCAGTGCTAGATCCTGGACTAGCGGACTAACTCCCTACGAGCAGTACTTC
CSARSWTSGLTPYEQYF
>TRBV28|TRBD1|.|TRBJ1-2
TGTGCCAGCAGTGCCGGGACAGACTATGGCTACACCTTC
CASSAGTDYGYTF